The 7 T cell receptor beta chains reported below all come from one sample, sequenced in a study of beta chain features in type 1 diabetes. Sequencing targeted expressed TCRB transcripts, as all isolated RNA had been reverse transcribed. Profiled with immunoSEQ multiplex PCR; TCRdb holds only in-frame clones, not every one. This table has roughly 370,000 clones, more than 11% appearing once. Sequenced material: naive CD4+ T cells from blood. The source of these receptors is a man aged 25-45 years in good health.

V gene TRBV21-1 combines with J gene TRBJ2-7; the table calls TRBD2, which could not be checked here. TRBV21-1 is noted as a pseudogene. The CDR3 runs to 14 residues. The CDR3 sequence is CASSKTLDPREQYV. The CDR3 coding sequence is TGTGCCAGCAGCAAAACCCTAGACCCGCGGGAGCAGTACGTC.

In its sample, this clone was seen once. V is TRBV18 and J is TRBJ2-1, with 7 bases that match TRBD2. The CDR3 sequence is 12 residues long. V gave up 3 bases and J gave up 10 bases; unmatched junction bases: 3. CDR1 and CDR2 from the germline V gene are KGHSH and LQKENI. CDR3 sequence reads: CASSPQREEQFF. For the CDR3, the DNA is TGTGCCAGCTCACCCCAGCGGGAAGAGCAGTTCTTC.

This clone was detected a few times. V usage is TRBV2 and J usage is TRBJ2-2, with D maybe TRBD2 (5 bases). V lost 6 bases and J 2 bases, leaving 10 bases between the germline ends. This CDR3 has 14 amino acids. Germline V gene data show CDR1 as SNHLY and CDR2 as FYNNEI. The CDR3 sequence is CASRDYDNTGELFF. In nucleotides, the CDR3 is TGTGCCAGCAGAGACTACGACAACACCGGGGAGCTGTTTTTT. Full variable domain (missing parts from reference TRBV2 and TRBJ2-2): EPEVTQTPSHQVTQMGQEVILRCVPISNHLYFYWYRQILGQKVEFLVSFYNNEISEKSEIFDDQFSVERPDGSNFTLKIRSTKLEDSAMYFCASRDYDNTGELFFGEGSRLTVL.

The chain combines TRBV5-1 with TRBJ2-1, with TRBD2 as a possible D gene (5 bases). Germline lookup yields CDR1 SGHRS and CDR2 YFSETQ. V lost 4 bases, J lost 3 bases, and 8 bases lay in between. This CDR3 has 13 residues. The CDR3 region has the DNA TGCGCCAGCAGCAGAGAGGGCTACAATGAGCAGTTCTTC. Amino acid sequence: CASSREGYNEQFF.

This clone has a handful of counts. This rearrangement joins TRBV11-3 to TRBJ1-1, with D uncertain. Trimming removed 5 bases at V and 10 bases at J, with 11 bases between. The length of the CDR3 is 11 residues. Germline V gene sequence: CDR1 SGHNT, CDR2 YENEEA. CDR3 in amino acids: CASSRNSGAFF. The CDR3 DNA sequence: TGTGCCAGCAGCCGAAACAGCGGAGCTTTCTTT.

This clone has more than one count but fewer than ten. The DNA for the CDR3 is TGTGCCAGCAGCTTGCTAGGGGTAGATACGCAGTATTTT. Its translation is CASSLLGVDTQYF. The chain joins TRBV7-2 to TRBJ2-3, with a tentative D call TRBD1 (5 bases). Germline V gene sequence: CDR1 SGHTA, CDR2 FQGNSA. V lost 3 bases to trimming and J lost 5 bases, with 9 bases between them. The CDR3 has 13 residues.

The chain uses TRBV7-2 and TRBJ1-1; no definite D call. Trimming cost V 2 bases and J 0 bases, with 10 bases left between them. This CDR3 has 15 residues. Germline CDR1 and CDR2: SGHTA and FQGNSA. CDR3 amino acids: CASSLQDLMNTEAFF. The CDR3 nucleotides read TGTGCCAGCAGCTTACAGGACCTGATGAACACTGAAGCTTTCTTT. The full variable domain, with the rest looked up from reference TRBV7-2 and TRBJ1-1, is GAGVSQSPSNKVTEKGKDVELRCDPISGHTALYWYRQSLGQGLEFLIYFQGNSAPDKSGLPSDRFSAERTGGSVSTLTIQRTQQEDSAVYLCASSLQDLMNTEAFFGQGTRLTVV.